This T cell receptor beta chain was sequenced for a study of T cell repertoires in cytomegalovirus infection. V was cut by 6 bases and J by 8 bases, with 14 bases left in between. Germline V lookup: CDR1 SGHVS, CDR2 FNYEAQ. This CDR3 contains 13 residues. Via MiXCR, TCRdb re-called the reads, giving one row per CDR3 protein. The sample holds 290,000 or so distinct CDR3 sequences; about 25% are singletons and the top ten take approximately 14%. This clonotype appeared a few times. The sequence was obtained from a human donor in good health (CMV status not recorded). Some clones in this sample may be carry-over from other donors' samples. The V gene is TRBV7-6, the J gene TRBJ1-3; unclear D gene. The sequenced sample consisted of PBMCs. The CDR3 region has the DNA TGTGCCAGCAGTGAATTAACCAGTGACACCATATATTTT. Encoded protein: CASSELTSDTIYF.